This T cell receptor (beta chain) was obtained from a study of blood T cell repertoires in COVID-19. Germline values: CDR1 MNHEY, CDR2 SMNVEV (reference sequence). The CDR3 runs to 15 residues. Trimming removed 2 bases from V and 0 bases from J, with 9 bases in between. Sequencing used immunoSEQ multiplex PCR; TCRdb keeps in-frame clones, though not all of them. The table lists 150,000 to 180,000 clones, about 86% of them singletons. The clonotype comes from a woman aged 60-75 years with acute or convalescent COVID-19. Material for sequencing was peripheral blood. The chain combines TRBV27 with TRBJ2-3; the D gene is possibly TRBD2 (5 bases). DNA for the CDR3: TGTGCCAGCAGTTTAGGGCGGGCCAGCACAGATACGCAGTATTTT. Translating it yields CASSLGRASTDTQYF.